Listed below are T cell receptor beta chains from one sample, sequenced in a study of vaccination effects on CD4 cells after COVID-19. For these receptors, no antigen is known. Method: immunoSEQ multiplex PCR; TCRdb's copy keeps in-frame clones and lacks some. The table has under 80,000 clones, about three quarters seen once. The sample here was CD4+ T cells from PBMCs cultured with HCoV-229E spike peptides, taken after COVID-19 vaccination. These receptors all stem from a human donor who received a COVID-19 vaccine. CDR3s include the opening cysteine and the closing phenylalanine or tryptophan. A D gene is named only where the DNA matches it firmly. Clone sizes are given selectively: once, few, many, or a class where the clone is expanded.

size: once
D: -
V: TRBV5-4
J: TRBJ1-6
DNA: TGTGCCAGCAGCTTGACAGGGTCACCCCTCCACTTT
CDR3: CASSLTGSPLHF

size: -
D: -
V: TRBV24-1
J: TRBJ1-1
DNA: TGTGCCACCAGTGCGGGGGGGCAGGGCACTGAAGCTTTCTTT
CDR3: CATSAGGQGTEAFF

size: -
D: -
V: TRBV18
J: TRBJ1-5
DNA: TGTGCCAGCTCACCGGATCTCGGTGCTTCGACCCAGCATTTT
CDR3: CASSPDLGASTQHF

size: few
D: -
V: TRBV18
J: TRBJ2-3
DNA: TGTGCCAGCTCACCACAGGGCGAGGCGCAGTATTTT
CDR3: CASSPQGEAQYF

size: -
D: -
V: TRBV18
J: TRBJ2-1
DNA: TGTGCCAGCTCACCGTCGGGCCCCAATGAGCAGTTCTTC
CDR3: CASSPSGPNEQFF

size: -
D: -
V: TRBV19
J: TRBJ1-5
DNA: TGTGCCAGTAGTATCCTGCAGCCTAATCAGCCCCAGCATTTT
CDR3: CASSILQPNQPQHF

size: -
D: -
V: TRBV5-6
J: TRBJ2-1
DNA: TGTGCCAGCAGACGACGAGACTCTCGAAATGAGCAGTTCTTC
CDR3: CASRRRDSRNEQFF

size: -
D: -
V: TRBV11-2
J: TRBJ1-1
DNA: TGTGCCAGCAGCTCGGACCCGAACACTGAAGCTTTCTTT
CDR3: CASSSDPNTEAFF

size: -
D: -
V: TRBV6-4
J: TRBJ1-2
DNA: TGTGCCAGCAGTGATCACGGACAGAGCTACACCTTC
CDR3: CASSDHGQSYTF

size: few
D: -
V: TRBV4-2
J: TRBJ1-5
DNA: TGTGCCAGTGGACGGGATAGCAATCAGCCCCAGCATTTT
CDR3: CASGRDSNQPQHF